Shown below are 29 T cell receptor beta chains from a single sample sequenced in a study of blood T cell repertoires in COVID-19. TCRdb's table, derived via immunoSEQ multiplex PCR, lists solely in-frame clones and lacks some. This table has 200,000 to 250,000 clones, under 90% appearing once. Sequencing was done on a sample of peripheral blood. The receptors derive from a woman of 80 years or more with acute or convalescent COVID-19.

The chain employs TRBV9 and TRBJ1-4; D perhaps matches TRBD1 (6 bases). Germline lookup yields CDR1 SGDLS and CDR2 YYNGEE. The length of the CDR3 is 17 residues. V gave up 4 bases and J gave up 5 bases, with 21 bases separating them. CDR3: CASSPLSGVGGNEKLFF. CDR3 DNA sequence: TGTGCCAGCAGCCCGTTGTCAGGGGTTGGAGGAAATGAAAAACTGTTTTTT.

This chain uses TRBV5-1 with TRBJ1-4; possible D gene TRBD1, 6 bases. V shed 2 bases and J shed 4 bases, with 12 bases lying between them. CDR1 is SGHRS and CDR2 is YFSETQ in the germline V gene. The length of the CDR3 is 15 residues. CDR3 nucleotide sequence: TGCGCCAGCAGCTTATCGGACAGCTATAATGAAAAACTGTTTTTT. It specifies CASSLSDSYNEKLFF. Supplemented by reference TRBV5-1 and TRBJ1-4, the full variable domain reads KAGVTQTPRYLIKTRGQQVTLSCSPISGHRSVSWYQQTPGQGLQFLFEYFSETQRNKGNFPGRFSGRQFSNSRSEMNVSTLELGDSALYLCASSLSDSYNEKLFFGSGTQLSVL.

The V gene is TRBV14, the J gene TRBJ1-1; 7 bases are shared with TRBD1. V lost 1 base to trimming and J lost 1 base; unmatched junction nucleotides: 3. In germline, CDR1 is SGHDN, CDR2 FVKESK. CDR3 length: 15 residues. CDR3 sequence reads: CASSQGKGANTEAFF. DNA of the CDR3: TGTGCCAGCAGCCAAGGGAAGGGGGCGAACACTGAAGCTTTCTTT.

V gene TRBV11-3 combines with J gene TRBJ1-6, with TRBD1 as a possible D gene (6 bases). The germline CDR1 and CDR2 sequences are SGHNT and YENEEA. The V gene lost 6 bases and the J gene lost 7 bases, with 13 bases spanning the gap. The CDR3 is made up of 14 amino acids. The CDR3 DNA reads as TGTGCCAGCAGACAACCTACAGGGAATTCACCCCTCCACTTT. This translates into CASRQPTGNSPLHF. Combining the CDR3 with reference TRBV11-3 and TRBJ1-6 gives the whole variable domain EAGVVQSPRYKIIEKKQPVAFWCNPISGHNTLYWYLQNLGQGPELLIRYENEEAVDDSQLPKDRFSAERLKGVDSTLKIQPAELGDSAVYLCASRQPTGNSPLHFGNGTRLTVT.

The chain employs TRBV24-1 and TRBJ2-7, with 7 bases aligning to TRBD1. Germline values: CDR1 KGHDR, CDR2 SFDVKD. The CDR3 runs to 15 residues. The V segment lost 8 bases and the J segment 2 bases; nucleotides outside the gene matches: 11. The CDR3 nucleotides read TGTGCCACCACTTCATCCCCCGACAGGGCCTACGAGCAGTACTTC. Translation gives CATTSSPDRAYEQYF.

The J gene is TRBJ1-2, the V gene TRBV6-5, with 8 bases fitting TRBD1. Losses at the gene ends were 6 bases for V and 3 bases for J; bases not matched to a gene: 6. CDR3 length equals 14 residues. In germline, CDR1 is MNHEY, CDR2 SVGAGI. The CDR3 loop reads CASSRGQGYYGYTF. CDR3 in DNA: TGTGCCAGCAGCCGCGGACAGGGATACTATGGCTACACCTTC.

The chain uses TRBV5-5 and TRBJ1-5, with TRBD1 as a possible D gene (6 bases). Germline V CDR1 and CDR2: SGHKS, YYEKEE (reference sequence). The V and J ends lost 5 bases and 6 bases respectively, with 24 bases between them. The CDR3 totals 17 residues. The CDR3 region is CASSSGQSPGGGQPQHF. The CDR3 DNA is TGTGCCAGCAGTTCGGGACAATCCCCCGGGGGGGGTCAGCCCCAGCATTTT.

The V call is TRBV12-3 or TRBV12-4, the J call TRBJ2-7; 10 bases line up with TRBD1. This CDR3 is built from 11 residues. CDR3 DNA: TGTGCGACAGGGGGCGCGGCCGAGCAGTACTTC. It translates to CATGGAAEQYF.

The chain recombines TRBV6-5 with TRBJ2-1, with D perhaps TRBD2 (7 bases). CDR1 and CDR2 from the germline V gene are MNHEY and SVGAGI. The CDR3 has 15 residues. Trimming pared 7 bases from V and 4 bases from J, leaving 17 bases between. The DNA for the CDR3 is TGTGCCAGCAATTCCTGGGGGGGGCAGTACAATGAGCAGTTCTTC. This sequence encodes CASNSWGGQYNEQFF.

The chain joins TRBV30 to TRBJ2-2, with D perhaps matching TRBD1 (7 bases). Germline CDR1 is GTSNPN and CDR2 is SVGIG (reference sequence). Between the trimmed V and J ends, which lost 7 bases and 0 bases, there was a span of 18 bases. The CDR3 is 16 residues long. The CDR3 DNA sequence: TGTGCCTATCAGGGGGGAACCAACGCGAACACCGGGGAGCTGTTTTTT. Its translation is CAYQGGTNANTGELFF.

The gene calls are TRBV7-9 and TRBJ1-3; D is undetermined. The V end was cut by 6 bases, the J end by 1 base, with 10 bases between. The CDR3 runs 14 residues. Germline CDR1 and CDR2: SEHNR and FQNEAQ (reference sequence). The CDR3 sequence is CASRAGNSGNTIYF. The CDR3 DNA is TGTGCCAGCAGGGCAGGAAATTCTGGAAACACCATATATTTT.

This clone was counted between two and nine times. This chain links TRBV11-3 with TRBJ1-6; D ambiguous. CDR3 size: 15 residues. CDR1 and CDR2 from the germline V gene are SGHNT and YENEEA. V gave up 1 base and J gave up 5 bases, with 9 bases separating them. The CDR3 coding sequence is TGTGCCAGCAGCTTAGTAGGAGGAAATAATTCACCCCTCCACTTT. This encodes CASSLVGGNNSPLHF.

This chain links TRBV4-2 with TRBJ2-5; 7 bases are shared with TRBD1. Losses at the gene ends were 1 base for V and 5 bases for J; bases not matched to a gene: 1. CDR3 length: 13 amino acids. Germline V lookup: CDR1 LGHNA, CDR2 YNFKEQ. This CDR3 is CASSQGRGETQYF. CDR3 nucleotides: TGTGCCAGCAGCCAAGGCAGGGGGGAGACCCAGTACTTC.

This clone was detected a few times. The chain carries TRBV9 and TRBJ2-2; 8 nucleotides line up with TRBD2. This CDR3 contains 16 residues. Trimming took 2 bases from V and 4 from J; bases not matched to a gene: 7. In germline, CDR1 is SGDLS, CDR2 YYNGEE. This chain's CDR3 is CASSVPGTSGTGELFF. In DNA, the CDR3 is TGTGCCAGCAGCGTCCCCGGGACTAGTGGCACCGGGGAGCTGTTTTTT.

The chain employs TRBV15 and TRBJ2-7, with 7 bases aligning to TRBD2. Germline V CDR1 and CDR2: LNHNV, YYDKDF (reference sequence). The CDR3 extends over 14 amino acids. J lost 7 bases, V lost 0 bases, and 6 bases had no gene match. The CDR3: CATSRDRVGGEQYF. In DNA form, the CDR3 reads TGTGCCACCAGCAGAGATCGCGTCGGGGGGGAGCAGTACTTC.

DNA of the CDR3: TGCGCCAGCAGTTGGGGACAGGGGATTAATTCACCCCTCCACTTT. Its protein is CASSWGQGINSPLHF. The chain combines TRBV5-1 with TRBJ1-6; the match to TRBD1 covers 10 bases. The germline V gene has CDR1 SGHRS and CDR2 YFSETQ. V was pared by 5 bases and J by 6 bases, with 5 bases of the junction left unmatched. The CDR3 covers 15 residues.

CDR3: CASSPGQDWGYTF. The CDR3 bases are TGTGCCAGCAGCCCAGGACAGGATTGGGGCTACACCTTC. This chain links TRBV3-1 (or the pseudogene TRBV3-2) with TRBJ1-2; TRBD1 matches 7 bases. This CDR3 spans 13 amino acids. Germline lookup yields CDR1 LGHDT and CDR2 YNNKEL (reference sequence). The trim removed 4 bases at V and 8 bases at J, leaving 7 bases unmatched.

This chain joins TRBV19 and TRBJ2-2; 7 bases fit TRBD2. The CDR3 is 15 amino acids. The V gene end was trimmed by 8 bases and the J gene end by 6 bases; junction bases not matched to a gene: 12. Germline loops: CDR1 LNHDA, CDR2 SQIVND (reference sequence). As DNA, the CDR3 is TGTGCCAGTTTAGAGAGGGGAGGGTATGCCGGGGAGCTGTTTTTT. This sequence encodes CASLERGGYAGELFF.

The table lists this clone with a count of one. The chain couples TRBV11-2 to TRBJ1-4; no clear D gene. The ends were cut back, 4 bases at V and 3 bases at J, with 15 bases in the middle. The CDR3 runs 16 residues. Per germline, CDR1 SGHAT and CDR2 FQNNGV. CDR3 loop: CASSSERARANEKLFF. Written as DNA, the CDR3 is TGTGCCAGCAGCTCCGAGCGGGCGCGGGCTAATGAAAAACTGTTTTTT. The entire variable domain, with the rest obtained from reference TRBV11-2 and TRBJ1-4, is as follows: EAGVAQSPRYKIIEKRQSVAFWCNPISGHATLYWYQQILGQGPKLLIQFQNNGVVDDSQLPKDRFSAERLKGVDSTLKIQPAKLEDSAVYLCASSSERARANEKLFFGSGTQLSVL.

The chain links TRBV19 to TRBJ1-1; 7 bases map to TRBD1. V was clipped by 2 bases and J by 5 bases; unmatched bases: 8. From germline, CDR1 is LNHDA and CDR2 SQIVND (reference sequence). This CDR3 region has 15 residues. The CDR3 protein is CASSISPTGQTEAFF. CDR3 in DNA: TGTGCCAGTAGTATATCTCCGACAGGGCAAACTGAAGCTTTCTTT. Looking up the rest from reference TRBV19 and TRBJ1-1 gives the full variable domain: DGGITQSPKYLFRKEGQNVTLSCEQNLNHDAMYWYRQDPGQGLRLIYYSQIVNDFQKGDIAEGYSVSREKKESFPLTVTSAQKNPTAFYLCASSISPTGQTEAFFGQGTRLTVV.

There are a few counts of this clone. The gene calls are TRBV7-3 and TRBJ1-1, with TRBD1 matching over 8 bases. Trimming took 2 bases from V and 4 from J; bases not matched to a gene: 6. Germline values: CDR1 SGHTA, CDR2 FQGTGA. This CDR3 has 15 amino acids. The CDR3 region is CASSLGQGRITEAFF. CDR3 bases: TGTGCCAGCAGCTTAGGACAGGGTCGGATCACTGAAGCTTTCTTT.

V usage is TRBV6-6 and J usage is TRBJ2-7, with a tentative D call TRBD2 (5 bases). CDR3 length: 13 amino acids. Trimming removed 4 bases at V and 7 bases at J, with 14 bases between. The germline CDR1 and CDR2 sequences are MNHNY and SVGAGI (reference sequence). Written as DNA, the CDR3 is TGTGCCAGCAGTTCCTCCAAACCGGGAGAGCAGTACTTC. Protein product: CASSSSKPGEQYF.

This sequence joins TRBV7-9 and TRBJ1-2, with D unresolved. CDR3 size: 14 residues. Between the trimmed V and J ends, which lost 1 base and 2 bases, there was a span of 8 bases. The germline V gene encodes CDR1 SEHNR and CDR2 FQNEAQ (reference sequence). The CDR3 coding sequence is TGTGCCAGCAGCTTAGACACCCGAAACTATGGCTACACCTTC. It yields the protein CASSLDTRNYGYTF.

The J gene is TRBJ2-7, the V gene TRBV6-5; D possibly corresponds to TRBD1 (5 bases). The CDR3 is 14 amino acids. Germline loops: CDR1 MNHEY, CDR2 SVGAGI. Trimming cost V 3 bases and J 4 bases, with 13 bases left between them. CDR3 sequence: CASSYRAGQYEQYF. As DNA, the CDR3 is TGTGCCAGCAGTTATAGGGCAGGGCAATACGAGCAGTACTTC.

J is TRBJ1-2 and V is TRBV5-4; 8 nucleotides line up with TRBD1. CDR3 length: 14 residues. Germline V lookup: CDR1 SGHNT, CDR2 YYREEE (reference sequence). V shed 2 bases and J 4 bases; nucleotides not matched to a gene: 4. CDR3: CASSFGQGSYGYTF. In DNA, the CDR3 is TGTGCCAGCAGCTTTGGACAGGGCAGCTATGGCTACACCTTC.

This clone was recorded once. CDR3 residues: CASSPGTSGPREQFF. CDR3 nucleotide sequence: TGTGCCAGCAGTCCCGGGACTAGCGGCCCCCGTGAGCAGTTCTTC. The chain links TRBV27 to TRBJ2-1; 11 bases are shared with TRBD2. The CDR3 is 15 amino acids. V was pared by 5 bases and J by 9 bases, with 9 bases of the junction left unmatched. The germline V gene has CDR1 MNHEY and CDR2 SMNVEV (reference sequence).

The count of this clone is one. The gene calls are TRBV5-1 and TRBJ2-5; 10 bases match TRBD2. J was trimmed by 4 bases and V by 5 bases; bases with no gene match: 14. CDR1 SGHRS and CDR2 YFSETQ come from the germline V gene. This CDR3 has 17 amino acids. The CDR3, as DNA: TGCGCCAGCAGTCAAGGACTAGCGGCCTCGGTTGGAGAGACCCAGTACTTC. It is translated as CASSQGLAASVGETQYF. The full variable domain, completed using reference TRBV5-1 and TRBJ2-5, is KAGVTQTPRYLIKTRGQQVTLSCSPISGHRSVSWYQQTPGQGLQFLFEYFSETQRNKGNFPGRFSGRQFSNSRSEMNVSTLELGDSALYLCASSQGLAASVGETQYFGPGTRLLVL.

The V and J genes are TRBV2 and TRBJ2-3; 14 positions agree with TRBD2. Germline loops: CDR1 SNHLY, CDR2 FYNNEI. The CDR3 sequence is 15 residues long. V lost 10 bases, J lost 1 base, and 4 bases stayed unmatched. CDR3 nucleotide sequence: TGTGCCACCGTGACTAGCGGGGGGGGCACAGATACGCAGTATTTT. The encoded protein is CATVTSGGGTDTQYF.

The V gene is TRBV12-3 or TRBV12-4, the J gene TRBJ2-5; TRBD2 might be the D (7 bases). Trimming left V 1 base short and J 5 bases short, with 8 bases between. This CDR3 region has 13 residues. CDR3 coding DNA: TGTGCCAGCAGTTTAGAGGGGGGGGAGACCCAGTACTTC. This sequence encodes CASSLEGGETQYF.